These 8 T cell receptor beta chains share one sample of origin, sequenced in a study of cytomegalovirus exposure and HLA in healthy donors. The PCR ran on 60 Vbeta and 13 Jbeta primers. Some clones are missing from TCRdb's copy, which holds only in-frame ones; the method was immunoSEQ multiplex PCR. In the table there are 200,000 to 250,000 clones, 80% to 90% of which are singletons. Material for sequencing was PBMCs. These receptors all stem from a man aged 25 to 40 in good health and CMV-seronegative.

The rearrangement links TRBV7-3 to TRBJ2-1, with TRBD2 matching 9 bases. The germline gives CDR1 SGHTA, CDR2 FQGTGA. The CDR3 spans 16 residues. V shed 5 bases, J shed 4 bases, and the junction held 9 bases outside the gene matches. CDR3 loop: CASSLRGLAPYNEQFF. The CDR3 coding sequence is TGTGCCAGCAGCCTACGAGGACTAGCGCCTTACAATGAGCAGTTCTTC.

In DNA form, the CDR3 reads TGCGCCAGCACCCCCTCGCGGTCACAAGAGACCCAGTACTTC. This codes for CASTPSRSQETQYF. V usage is TRBV5-1 and J usage is TRBJ2-5; D gene unclear. V lost 6 bases, J lost 2 bases, and 14 bases lay in between. The CDR3 runs to 14 residues. The V gene's germline CDR1 is SGHRS and CDR2 YFSETQ.

The genes are TRBV6-5 and TRBJ2-7; 7 positions match TRBD1. From germline, CDR1 is MNHEY and CDR2 SVGAGI. After removal of 5 bases from V and 4 bases from J, the junction contained 11 bases not matched to a gene. The CDR3 consists of 15 residues. The CDR3 here is CASSRYQGVLYEQYF. In DNA form, the CDR3 reads TGTGCCAGCAGTCGCTACCAGGGGGTCCTTTACGAGCAGTACTTC.

The chain uses TRBV28 and TRBJ1-1; D might be TRBD1 (5 bases). Germline-derived CDR1 and CDR2 are MDHEN and SYDVKM. Deletions cut 3 bases from V and 6 bases from J, with 32 bases between. The CDR3 loop spans 20 amino acids. The CDR3 reads CASSFLTTGVGGPKGPEAFF. CDR3 bases: TGTGCCAGCAGTTTCTTGACCACTGGGGTGGGGGGTCCTAAAGGACCTGAAGCTTTCTTT.

This rearrangement joins TRBV28 to TRBJ2-1; D is possibly TRBD1 (5 bases). V lost 3 bases, J lost 5 bases, and 11 bases lay in between. This CDR3 is 14 amino acids long. Germline loops: CDR1 MDHEN, CDR2 SYDVKM. In nucleotides, the CDR3 is TGTGCCAGCAGTTTCTCAGGGTTCCACAATGAGCAGTTCTTC. Its protein is CASSFSGFHNEQFF. Together with reference TRBV28 and TRBJ2-1, the CDR3 gives the full variable domain: DVKVTQSSRYLVKRTGEKVFLECVQDMDHENMFWYRQDPGLGLRLIYFSYDVKMKEKGDIPEGYSVSREKKERFSLILESASTNQTSMYLCASSFSGFHNEQFFGPGTRLTVL.

This chain joins TRBV9 and TRBJ1-1; no firm D call. Germline-derived CDR1 and CDR2 are SGDLS and YYNGEE. V dropped 2 bases and J dropped 0 bases, with 11 bases sitting between them. The CDR3 runs to 15 residues. DNA for the CDR3: TGTGCCAGCAGCGTGATACAGAAAATGAACACTGAAGCTTTCTTT. It codes for CASSVIQKMNTEAFF.

The chain combines TRBV5-1 with TRBJ2-3; 9 nucleotides align to TRBD2. The junction had 8 bases not matched to a gene; V was cut back by 0 bases and J by 3 bases. The CDR3 length is 17 residues. Germline lookup yields CDR1 SGHRS and CDR2 YFSETQ. The CDR3 here is CASSLAPSGGQTDTQYF. The CDR3 DNA reads as TGCGCCAGCAGCTTGGCCCCGAGCGGGGGGCAAACAGATACGCAGTATTTT.

The V gene is TRBV2, the J gene TRBJ2-2, with D unresolved. Trimming left V 4 bases short and J 8 bases short, with 11 bases between. The germline V gene encodes CDR1 SNHLY and CDR2 FYNNEI. There are 13 residues in the CDR3. This CDR3 reads CASSVRLSGELFF. The CDR3 bases are TGTGCCAGCAGTGTAAGACTGTCTGGGGAGCTGTTTTTT.